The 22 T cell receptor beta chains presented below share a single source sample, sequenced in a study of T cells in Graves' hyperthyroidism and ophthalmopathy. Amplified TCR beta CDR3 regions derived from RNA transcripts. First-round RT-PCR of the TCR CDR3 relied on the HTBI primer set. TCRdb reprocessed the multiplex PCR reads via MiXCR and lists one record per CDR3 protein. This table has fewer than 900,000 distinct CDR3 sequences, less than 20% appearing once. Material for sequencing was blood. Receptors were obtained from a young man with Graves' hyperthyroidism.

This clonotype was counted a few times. The CDR3 region is CASSQTGSLPGEQYF. CDR3 bases: TGTGCCAGCAGCCAAACGGGATCCCTACCTGGCGAGCAGTACTTC. J is TRBJ2-7 and V is TRBV3-1, with a tentative D call TRBD2 (5 bases). The CDR3 has 15 residues. Trimming cost V 2 bases and J 6 bases, with 17 bases left between them. From germline, CDR1 is LGHDT and CDR2 YNNKEL (reference sequence).

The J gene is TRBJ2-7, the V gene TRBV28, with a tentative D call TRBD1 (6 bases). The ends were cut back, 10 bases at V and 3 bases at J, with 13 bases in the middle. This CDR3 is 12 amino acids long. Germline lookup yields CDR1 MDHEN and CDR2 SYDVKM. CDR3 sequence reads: CATSQGFYEQYF. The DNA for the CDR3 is TGTGCCACCAGCCAGGGGTTCTACGAGCAGTACTTC.

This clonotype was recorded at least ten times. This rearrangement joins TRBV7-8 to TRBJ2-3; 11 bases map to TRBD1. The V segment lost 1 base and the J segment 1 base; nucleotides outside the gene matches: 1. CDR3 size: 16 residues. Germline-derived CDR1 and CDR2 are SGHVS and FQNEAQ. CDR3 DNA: TGTGCCAGCAGCTTAGGGACAGGGGGCGGCACAGATACGCAGTATTTT. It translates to CASSLGTGGGTDTQYF. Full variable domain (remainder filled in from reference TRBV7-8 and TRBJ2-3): GAGVSQSPRYKVAKRGQDVALRCDPISGHVSLFWYQQALGQGPEFLTYFQNEAQLDKSGLPSDRFFAERPEGSVSTLKIQRTQQEDSAVYLCASSLGTGGGTDTQYFGPGTRLTVL.

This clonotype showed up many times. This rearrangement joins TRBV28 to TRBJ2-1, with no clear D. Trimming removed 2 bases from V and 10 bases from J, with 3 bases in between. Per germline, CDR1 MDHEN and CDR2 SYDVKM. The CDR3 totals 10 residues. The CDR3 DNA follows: TGTGCCAGCAGTTTAAGGGAGCAGTTCTTC. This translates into CASSLREQFF.

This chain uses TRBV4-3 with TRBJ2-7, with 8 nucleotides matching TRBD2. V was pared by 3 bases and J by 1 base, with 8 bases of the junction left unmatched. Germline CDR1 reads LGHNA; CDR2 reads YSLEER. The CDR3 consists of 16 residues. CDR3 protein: CASSQGILAASYEQYF. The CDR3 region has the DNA TGCGCCAGCAGCCAGGGAATACTAGCGGCTTCCTACGAGCAGTACTTC.

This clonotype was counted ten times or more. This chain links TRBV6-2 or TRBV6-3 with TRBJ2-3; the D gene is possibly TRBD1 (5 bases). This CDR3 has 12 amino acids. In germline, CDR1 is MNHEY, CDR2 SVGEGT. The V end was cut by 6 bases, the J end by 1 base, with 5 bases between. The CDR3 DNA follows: TGTGCCAGCAGACAGGGCACAGATACGCAGTATTTT. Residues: CASRQGTDTQYF.

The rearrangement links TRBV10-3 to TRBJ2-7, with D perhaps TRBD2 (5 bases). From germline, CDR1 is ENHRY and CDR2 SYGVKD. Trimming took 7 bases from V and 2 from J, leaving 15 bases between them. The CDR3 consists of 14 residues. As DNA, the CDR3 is TGTGCCATCAAACCGGAGTACGGGGCCTACGAGCAGTACTTC. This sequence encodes CAIKPEYGAYEQYF.

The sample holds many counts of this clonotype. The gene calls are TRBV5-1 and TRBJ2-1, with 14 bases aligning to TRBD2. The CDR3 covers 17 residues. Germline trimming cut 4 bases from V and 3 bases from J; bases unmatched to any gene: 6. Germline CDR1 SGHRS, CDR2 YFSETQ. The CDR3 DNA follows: TGCGCCAGCAGCAAAAGGACTAGCGGGAGGATCTACAATGAGCAGTTCTTC. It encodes CASSKRTSGRIYNEQFF. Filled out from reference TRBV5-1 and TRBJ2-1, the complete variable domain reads KAGVTQTPRYLIKTRGQQVTLSCSPISGHRSVSWYQQTPGQGLQFLFEYFSETQRNKGNFPGRFSGRQFSNSRSEMNVSTLELGDSALYLCASSKRTSGRIYNEQFFGPGTRLTVL.

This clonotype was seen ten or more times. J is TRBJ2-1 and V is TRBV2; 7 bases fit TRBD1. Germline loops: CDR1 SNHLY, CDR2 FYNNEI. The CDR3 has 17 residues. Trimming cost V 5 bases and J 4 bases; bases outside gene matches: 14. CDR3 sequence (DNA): TGTGCCAGCAGTAACCTACTGGGACAGCATTTTTACAATGAGCAGTTCTTC. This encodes CASSNLLGQHFYNEQFF.

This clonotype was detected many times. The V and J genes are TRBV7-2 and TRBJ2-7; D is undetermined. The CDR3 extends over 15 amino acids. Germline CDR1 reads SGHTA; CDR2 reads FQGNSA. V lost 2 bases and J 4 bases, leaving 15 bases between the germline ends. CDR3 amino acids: CASSLKSAEGYEQYF. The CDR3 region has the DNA TGTGCCAGCAGCTTAAAGTCCGCCGAAGGGTACGAGCAGTACTTC.

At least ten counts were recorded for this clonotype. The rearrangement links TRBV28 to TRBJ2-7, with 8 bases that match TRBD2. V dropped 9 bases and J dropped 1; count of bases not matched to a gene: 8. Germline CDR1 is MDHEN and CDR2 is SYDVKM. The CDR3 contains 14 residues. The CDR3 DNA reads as TGTGCCAGTACGGGAGGGGACCAATCCTACGAGCAGTACTTC. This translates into CASTGGDQSYEQYF.

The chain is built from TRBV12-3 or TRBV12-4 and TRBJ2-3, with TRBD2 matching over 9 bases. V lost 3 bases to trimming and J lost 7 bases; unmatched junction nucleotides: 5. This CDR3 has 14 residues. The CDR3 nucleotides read TGTGCCAGCAGTTTTACTAGCGGGTGGAATACGCAGTATTTT. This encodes CASSFTSGWNTQYF.

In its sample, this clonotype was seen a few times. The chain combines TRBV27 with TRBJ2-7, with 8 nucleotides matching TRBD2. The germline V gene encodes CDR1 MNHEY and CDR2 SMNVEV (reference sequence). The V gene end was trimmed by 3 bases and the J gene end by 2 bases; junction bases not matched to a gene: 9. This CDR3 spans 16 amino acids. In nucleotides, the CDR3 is TGTGCCAGCAGTTTCTATGTCGAGCGGGAGCCCTACGAGCAGTACTTC. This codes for CASSFYVEREPYEQYF.

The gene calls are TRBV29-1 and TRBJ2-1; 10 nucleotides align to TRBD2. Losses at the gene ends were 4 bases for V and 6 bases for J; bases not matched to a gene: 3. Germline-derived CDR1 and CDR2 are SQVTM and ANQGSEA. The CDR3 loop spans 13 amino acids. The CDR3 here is CSVGSGRLNEQFF. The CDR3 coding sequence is TGCAGCGTTGGTAGCGGGAGGCTCAATGAGCAGTTCTTC.

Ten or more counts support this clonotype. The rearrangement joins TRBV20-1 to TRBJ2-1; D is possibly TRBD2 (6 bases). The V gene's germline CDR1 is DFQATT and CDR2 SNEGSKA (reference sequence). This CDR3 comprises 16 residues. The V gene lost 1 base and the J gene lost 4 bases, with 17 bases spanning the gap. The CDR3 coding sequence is TGCAGTGCTAGAGCGGGGCGGGACGCTCCTTACAATGAGCAGTTCTTC. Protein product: CSARAGRDAPYNEQFF.

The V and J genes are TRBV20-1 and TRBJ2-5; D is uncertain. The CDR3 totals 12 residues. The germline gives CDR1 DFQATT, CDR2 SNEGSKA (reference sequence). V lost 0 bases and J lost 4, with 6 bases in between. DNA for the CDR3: TGCAGTGCTAGAGATTTTGGAGAGACCCAGTACTTC. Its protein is CSARDFGETQYF.

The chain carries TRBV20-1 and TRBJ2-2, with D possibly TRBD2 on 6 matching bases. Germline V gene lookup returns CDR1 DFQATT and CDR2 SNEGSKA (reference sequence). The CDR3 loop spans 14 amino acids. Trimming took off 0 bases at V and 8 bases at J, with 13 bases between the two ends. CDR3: CSARDPAGPGELFF. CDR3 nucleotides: TGCAGTGCTAGAGATCCAGCGGGCCCTGGGGAGCTGTTTTTT.

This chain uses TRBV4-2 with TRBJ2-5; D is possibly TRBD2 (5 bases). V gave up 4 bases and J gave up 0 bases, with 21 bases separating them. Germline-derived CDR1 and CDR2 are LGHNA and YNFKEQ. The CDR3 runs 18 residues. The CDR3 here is CASSLDQLGRRYQETQYF. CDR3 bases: TGTGCCAGCAGCCTTGACCAACTGGGGAGACGGTACCAAGAGACCCAGTACTTC.

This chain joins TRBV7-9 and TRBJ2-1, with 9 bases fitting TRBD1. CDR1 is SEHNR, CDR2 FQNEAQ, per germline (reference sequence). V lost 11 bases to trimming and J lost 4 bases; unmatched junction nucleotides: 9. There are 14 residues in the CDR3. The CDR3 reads CAVSWTGAYNEQFF. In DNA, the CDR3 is TGTGCCGTTTCTTGGACAGGGGCGTACAATGAGCAGTTCTTC.

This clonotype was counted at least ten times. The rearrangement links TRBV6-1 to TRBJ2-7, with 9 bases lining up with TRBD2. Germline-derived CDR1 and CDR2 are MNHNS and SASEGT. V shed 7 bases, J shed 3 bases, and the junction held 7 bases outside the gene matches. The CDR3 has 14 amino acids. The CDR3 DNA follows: TGTGCCAGCAAGGTAGCGGGAGTAGGCTACGAGCAGTACTTC. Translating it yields CASKVAGVGYEQYF.

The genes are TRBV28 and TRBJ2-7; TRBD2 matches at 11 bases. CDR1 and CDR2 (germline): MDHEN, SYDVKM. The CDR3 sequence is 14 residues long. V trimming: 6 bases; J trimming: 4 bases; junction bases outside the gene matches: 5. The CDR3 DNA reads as TGTGCCAGCAGGCTAGCGGGAGGCCAGTACGAGCAGTACTTC. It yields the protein CASRLAGGQYEQYF.

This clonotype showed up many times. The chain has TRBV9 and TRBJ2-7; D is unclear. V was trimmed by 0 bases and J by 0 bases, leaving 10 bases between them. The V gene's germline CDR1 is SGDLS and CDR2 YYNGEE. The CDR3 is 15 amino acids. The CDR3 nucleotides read TGTGCCAGCAGCGTAGGGGGTTCCTCCTCCTACGAGCAGTACTTC. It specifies CASSVGGSSSYEQYF.